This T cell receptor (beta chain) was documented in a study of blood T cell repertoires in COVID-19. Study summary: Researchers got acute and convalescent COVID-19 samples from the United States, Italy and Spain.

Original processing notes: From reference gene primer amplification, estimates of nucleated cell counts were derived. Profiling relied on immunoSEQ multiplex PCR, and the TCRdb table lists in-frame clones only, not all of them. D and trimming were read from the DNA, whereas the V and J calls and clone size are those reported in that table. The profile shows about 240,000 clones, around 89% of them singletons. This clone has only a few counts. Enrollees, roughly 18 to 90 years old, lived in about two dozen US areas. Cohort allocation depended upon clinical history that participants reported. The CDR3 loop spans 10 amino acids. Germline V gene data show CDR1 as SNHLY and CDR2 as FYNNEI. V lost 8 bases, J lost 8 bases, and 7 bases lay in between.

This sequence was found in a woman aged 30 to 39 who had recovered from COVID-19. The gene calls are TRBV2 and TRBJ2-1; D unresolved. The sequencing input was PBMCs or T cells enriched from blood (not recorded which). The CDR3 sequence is CASVVDEQFF. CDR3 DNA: TGTGCCAGCGTCGTTGATGAGCAGTTCTTC.